Given below is one T cell receptor beta chain in context. Its specificity is unknown. The record originates from a study of T-cell reconstitution after alpha-beta-depleted transplantation in children. Unique molecular identifiers tagged the TCRbeta library. Each CDR3 protein is one row after TCRdb ran MiXCR on the PCR reads. The sample has 400,000 to 450,000 distinct CDR3 sequences, around 46% seen once. Study findings and constraints: In some patients, recipient T cells and intrathymic progenitors surviving conditioning explained high day-60 diversity. T cells produced anew were the main source of T-cell counts and diversity one year after transplant. The study reportedly traced alpha-beta T cells about two months after transplant to several hundred expanded graft clones.

The TCR comes from a girl aged 2 to 9 with aplastic anemia, due to receive a stem cell transplant. This material consisted of PBMCs, taken before TCRalphabeta/CD19-depleted stem cell transplant.

The CDR3 sequence is CASSLRERDTQYF. The CDR3 DNA reads TGCGCCAGCAGCTTGAGGGAGAGGGATACGCAGTATTTT. This chain connects TRBV5-1 to TRBJ2-3, with a possible D match to TRBD2 (5 bases). The CDR3 loop spans 13 amino acids. V gave up 1 base and J gave up 6 bases, with 9 bases separating them. Germline CDR1 SGHRS, CDR2 YFSETQ.